This T cell receptor (beta chain) was retrieved from a study of identical twins. The CDR3 has 11 residues. Looked up from germline, CDR1 is KGHSH and CDR2 is LQKENI. Trimming pared 3 bases from V and 6 bases from J, leaving 5 bases between. Regarding the study as a whole: Researchers caution that invariant MAIT and iNKT cells could partly confound zero-insertion analyses. Model-predicted out-of-frame TCR alpha sharing fell below observed values in monozygotic twins. Twin pairs had excess sharing that was weaker in beta out-of-frame sequences. Abundant cord blood beta clonotypes carried fewer insertions; memory repertoires showed none.

TCRdb re-called the 5' RACE reads with MiXCR, one entry per CDR3 protein. The sample has a few hundred thousand distinct CDR3 sequences, roughly 9% seen once; the top ten hold roughly 9%. This clonotype has just a few counts. The antigen is unknown. The chain joins TRBV18 to TRBJ1-1, with D hard to call. This TCR derives from a woman aged 45-59 years in good health. The sequenced sample consisted of naive T cells sorted from blood. The CDR3, as DNA: TGTGCCAGCTCACCTGTCGCTGAAGCTTTCTTT. It encodes CASSPVAEAFF.